The clone carrying this TCR beta chain was counted between two and nine times. Antigen specificity is unknown. This entry belongs to a study of persistence of HIV-infected CD4 T cells. Study-wide background: Donors were ART-treated; their CMV- and Gag-responding CD4+ T cells were isolated. A couple of participants gave one leukapheresis sample; others gave up to roughly 180 mL blood repeatedly.

V lost 0 bases and J 5 bases, leaving 13 bases between the germline ends. Germline V gene data show CDR1 as KGHSH and CDR2 as LQKENI. The length of the CDR3 is 15 residues. Sequencing used immunoSEQ version 4 in survey mode. Using immunoSEQ multiplex PCR, the repertoire was profiled, and TCRdb retains in-frame clones only, with some absent. The sample records about 36,000 clones, about 84% being singletons. General study findings and limits: Degenerate expanded CDR3beta sequences were enriched among CMV- and Gag-responding cells. CMV- and Gag-responding cells had lower TCRbeta richness than CD3/CD28-responding cells.

The stimulus was an HIV-1 Gag 15-mer peptide pool, 0.85 to 1 ug/peptide/mL. CD40L/CD69 double-negative CD45RO-high memory CD4+ T cells were collected. V is TRBV18 and J is TRBJ1-2, with D unclear. The source material was cultured CD4+ T cells from PBMCs, sampled from a patient who received antiretroviral therapy. This TCR derives from an adult with HIV. The donor label of this sample is uncertain. The CDR3 sequence is CASSPPTAYRYGYTF. In nucleotides, the CDR3 is TGTGCCAGCTCACCACCTACAGCTTATCGTTATGGCTACACCTTC.